The following is a T cell receptor beta chain sequence with its context. Its antigen is currently not known. The input lacks base qualities; no much larger clone sits a single base away. In total, roughly 670 healthy bone marrow donors made up the cohort. Cohort members were all nominally healthy when sampled, although unrecorded immune exposures were likely present. The donor was CMV seronegative and belonged to the group of more than 300 seronegative cohort members. Each donor provided a peripheral blood sample, and peripheral blood mononuclear cells were used for TCR beta sequencing. The Qiagen DNeasy Blood Extraction Kit was used to extract genomic DNA from the blood cell samples. The CDR3 contains 16 residues, cysteine and phenylalanine counted. The sequence is cut down to CDR3 DNA, 48 bases in frame from base 1. CDR1 and CDR2 are read off the germline V gene as SGHNT and YENEEA. Relative to germline, V is 5 bases shorter and J is 4 bases shorter, with 17 bases between their ends.

The data originate from a study of cytomegalovirus exposure and HLA in healthy donors (dated by TCRdb to the late 2010s). A note on the overall study: In an earlier analysis of some 610 of the donors, about 270 Gb of sequence data and roughly 100 million unique TCR beta sequences from about 179 million T cells were reported. About 310 gigabases of sequencing data and around 87 million unique TCR sequences were included in an early release covering 550 to 650 HLA-typed donors. Of the approximately 400 genotyped donors, approximately 81% were placed in the genetic ancestry cluster associated with self-reported Caucasian donors. The aim of the study was to test whether cataloging public T cell receptors could identify signatures of past pathogen exposure. The T cell repertoires of under 750 subjects were profiled by immunosequencing and related to cytomegalovirus serostatus. Along with the roughly 700-subject first cohort, a separate validation cohort of over a hundred different subjects was used. To predict cytomegalovirus infection status, the study combined high-throughput TCR immunosequencing, statistical association of individual TCRs with disease status, and machine learning. A later analysis re-examined previously published TCR beta repertoires from more than 550 donors and added high-resolution HLA genotyping to investigate patterns of TCR occurrence. In the later analysis, no new phenotypic data were used to find candidate immune exposures; instead, reliance was placed on TCR beta sequences and their occurrence across donors. An earlier analysis of some 500 of the donors used high-throughput TCR beta sequencing to judge whether each TCR beta V gene segment behaved as functional or pseudogenic. Alongside the repertoire data, information on donor age, sex, ethnicity and CMV serostatus was compiled. A later genetic analysis took genome-wide SNP genotypes for about three fifths of the roughly 670 donors and used that subset as a discovery cohort. All discovery cohort repertoires had been generated on a single sequencing platform. HLA typing covered class I and class II loci at four-digit resolution. The number of typed donors differed by locus: about 620-640 for A, B, C, DRB1 and DQB1; 522 for DQA1; about 600 for DPA1; and some 430 for DPB1. Several DR-DQ haplotypes were treated as single units for association and clustering because of strong linkage in the cohort. Among around 400 genotyped donors of the cohort, an average of about 240,000 unique TCR beta nucleotide sequences was sequenced per donor, of which about 19% were non-productive. The paper as a whole reports these results and caveats: The authors suggested that the approach could potentially be generalized to other disease states and immunological phenotypes. In a later analysis, the rate of TCR association differed among HLA loci, with DRB1 alleles having the most associated TCRs and HLA-C alleles having the fewest. This cohort had only TCR beta chains sequenced, and the lack of alpha or paired-chain data limited which features could be detected. When HLA alleles, especially DR and DQ, strongly co-occurred, TCR associations were difficult to assign to individual alleles. Broadly in line with IMGT annotations, most TCR beta V segments showed up in productive rearrangements about 87% or about 30% of the time in an earlier analysis of 450 to 600 of the donors. Correlated functional status among segregating V segments might reflect linkage disequilibrium, but an unknown experimental factor could not be ruled out. Sequencing depth was assumed to be roughly uniform across donors in the presence/absence analyses, though that assumption may not hold. A further reported finding was that TCR beta sequences accurately predicted the HLA-A and HLA-B alleles for most subjects in the first cohort. The study gave a list of 150 to 200 TCR beta chains associated with cytomegalovirus. The classifier was reported to diagnose cytomegalovirus status with high specificity and sensitivity in both the original cohort and the validation cohort. A later genetic analysis reported fewer N-insertions in productive TCRs among donors in an Asian-associated ancestry cluster than the approximately 700-donor mean. An association between a missense DCLRE1C variant and V-gene and J-gene trimming of TCR beta chains was found in a later genetic analysis and replicated in an independent cohort. Because counts were too low, about 18 rarely observed V segments, including chromosome 9 orphons, were excluded from the earlier analysis of some 540 of the donors. A cluster of highly shared sequence variants was judged likely to be a technical artifact of the sequencing pipeline. Compared with equally common non-associated chains, HLA-associated TCR beta chains in a later analysis were more clonally expanded and had lower generation probabilities. The only immune exposure information available for the cohort was CMV serostatus. A later analysis found that most CMV-associated TCR beta chains appeared HLA-restricted, with HLA associations seemingly driven largely by CMV exposure. Some IMGT-functional V segments, including TRBV6-2 and TRBV6-3, could not be distinguished by the 87-base-pair reads and were therefore excluded. A later analysis reported that several top co-occurrence clusters appeared linked to parvovirus B19, influenza, CMV and Epstein-Barr virus. A later analysis associated 15,000 or so TCR beta sequences with specific HLA alleles at a false discovery rate of 0.05. Three of the identified cytomegalovirus-associated TCR beta chains were confirmed in vitro to be specific for cytomegalovirus antigens. HLA typing was unavailable for some donors at each locus, so association tests used only the typed subset. Most TCR sequences were observed very rarely across donors, whereas some public TCRs were present in many individuals.

Library preparation used the immunoSEQ multiplex PCR assay. For the multiplex PCR, a mixture combining 60 forward primers for TCR Vbeta segments and 13 reverse primers for TCR Jbeta segments was used. The CDR3 region of rearranged TCR beta genes was amplified from genomic DNA with a multiplex PCR assay. The Illumina HiSeq System was used to sequence the amplified TCR beta libraries as 87-base-pair reads. The study's processing was this. A later analysis tallied 75 million to 95 million unique TCR beta chains across the 600 to 700 repertoires, and about 12 million of those chains were shared by two or more donors. A nearest-neighbor algorithm error-corrected the raw reads and collapsed the reads into unique sequences, merging closely related sequences to remove PCR and sequencing errors. To assign V, D and J gene segments, CDR3 sequences were aligned to IMGT reference sequences. For a sequence to be retained, a match of at least six nucleotides to both a V gene segment and a J gene segment was required. A rearrangement was called productive if the CDR3 had no stop codons and remained in frame with V and J, and every other rearrangement was called non-productive. CDR3 was defined according to IMGT convention as the region running from the second conserved V-encoded cysteine to the conserved J-encoded phenylalanine. In an earlier analysis of 500 to 650 of the donors, sequences lacking an unambiguous match to a single V gene segment were excluded. An earlier analysis of several hundred of the donors called V segments functional above 56.7% productive rearrangements and segregating when the between-donor standard deviation exceeded 5%. A statistical classification framework was developed to diagnose cytomegalovirus status using the catalog of TCR beta chain sequences. V and J gene assignment, in a later analysis, came from comparing TCR nucleotide sequences with IMGT/GENE-DB human TR gene sequences. A later analysis assigned CDR3 sequences and most-parsimonious VDJ recombination scenarios with the TCRdist pipeline. In a later analysis, each TCR beta chain was defined by its CDR3 amino acid sequence together with its V-gene family, and reads lacking a unique V-gene family were excluded. To address suspected cross-contamination and a sequencing artifact, a later analysis removed 550 to 750 highly shared, low-generation-probability nucleotide sequences. In a later analysis, a clonal expansion index for each public chain was calculated from normalized within-repertoire ranks of inferred template counts. A later analysis computed generation probabilities with a VDJ recombination model fitted to out-of-frame rearrangements, and checked the results against IGoR. In a later analysis, TCR-TCR, TCR-HLA and TCR-CMV co-occurrence was scored with hypergeometric tests, and a repertoire-size bias correction was applied to TCR pairs. To estimate false discovery rates, a later analysis permuted the HLA or CMV assignments 20 times. A later analysis grouped co-occurring TCRs with DBSCAN, adding TCRdist sequence similarity when clustering within HLA-allele-positive subsets. Co-occurrence clustering excluded repertoires with fewer than 30,000 or more than 120,000 public chains, plus five with anomalous nucleotide sharing. TCRdb limited this immuneACCESS table to in-frame rearrangements with V and J called. A share of clones is missing; checked studies link under half to unresolved V genes, and the rest is unexplained. V and J calls and clone size follow that table, whereas D and trimming were derived from the DNA. The sample records fewer than 150,000 clones, about 75% of which are singletons. The ten largest account for 3.9% of the sample.

The clonotype was recovered from a young man in good health and CMV-seronegative. This chain is built from TRBV11-3 and TRBJ2-2, with TRBD2 as a weak D call on 6 bases. Sequences were obtained from PBMCs. The CDR3 protein sequence reads: CASSPGLRGGTGELFF. The nucleotides read TGTGCCAGCAGCCCCGGACTGAGGGGAGGCACCGGGGAGCTGTTTTTT.